Presented here are 17 T cell receptor beta chains from one specimen sequenced in a study of blood T cell repertoires in COVID-19. Method: immunoSEQ multiplex PCR; TCRdb's copy keeps in-frame clones and lacks some. The sample has 210,000 or so clones; 92% are singletons. The sequenced sample was peripheral blood. These receptors originate from a man aged 25 to 45 with acute or convalescent COVID-19.

This chain connects TRBV27 to TRBJ2-6; D is unresolved. Trimming cost V 3 bases and J 0 bases, with 6 bases left between them. Germline loops: CDR1 MNHEY, CDR2 SMNVEV (reference sequence). The CDR3 spans 15 residues. The CDR3 loop reads CASSFRYSGANVLTF. The CDR3 nucleotides read TGTGCCAGCAGTTTCCGCTACTCTGGGGCCAACGTCCTGACTTTC.

The chain joins TRBV10-1 to TRBJ2-3; D is possibly TRBD2 (6 bases). Germline V gene lookup returns CDR1 WNHNN and CDR2 SYGVQD (reference sequence). V lost 0 bases and J lost 3, with 10 bases in between. The CDR3 is 15 residues long. This CDR3 reads CASSESNGRTDTQYF. The CDR3 nucleotides are TGCGCCAGCAGTGAGTCGAACGGGAGAACAGATACGCAGTATTTT.

CDR3: CASSVVVHPGYNEQFF. In DNA form, the CDR3 reads TGTGCCAGCAGCGTAGTTGTCCACCCGGGCTACAATGAGCAGTTCTTC. This sequence joins TRBV9 and TRBJ2-1; no clear D gene. Trimming removed 0 bases from V and 3 bases from J, with 13 bases in between. This CDR3 comprises 16 residues. Germline values: CDR1 SGDLS, CDR2 YYNGEE.

V usage is TRBV25-1 and J usage is TRBJ2-7; TRBD2 matches at 11 bases. The CDR3 runs 15 residues. V trimming: 3 bases; J trimming: 4 bases; junction bases outside the gene matches: 5. The germline gives CDR1 MGHDK, CDR2 SYGVNS. Here the CDR3 reads CASSEGTSGSYEQYF. As DNA, the CDR3 is TGTGCCAGCAGTGAGGGGACTAGCGGTAGTTACGAGCAGTACTTC.

The rearrangement joins TRBV5-1 to TRBJ2-7; D gene uncertain. CDR1 and CDR2 from the germline V gene are SGHRS and YFSETQ. CDR3 length equals 13 residues. Between the trimmed V and J ends, which lost 0 bases and 5 bases, there was a span of 9 bases. The CDR3 bases are TGCGCCAGCAGCTTGGTCTTCAGTGACGAGCAGTACTTC. This sequence encodes CASSLVFSDEQYF.

The chain joins TRBV30 to TRBJ1-5; unclear D gene. The V and J ends lost 3 bases and 9 bases respectively, with 15 bases between them. The CDR3 runs to 13 residues. CDR1 GTSNPN and CDR2 SVGIG come from the germline V gene (reference sequence). The DNA for the CDR3 is TGTGCCTGGAGACCCCATGACACTGGGCCCCAGCATTTT. It yields the protein CAWRPHDTGPQHF.

The chain employs TRBV27 and TRBJ2-7, with 13 bases lining up with TRBD2. Germline V gene lookup returns CDR1 MNHEY and CDR2 SMNVEV (reference sequence). The CDR3 contains 16 residues. With 5 bases clipped from V and 3 bases from J, the junction kept 7 bases outside the gene matches. The chain's CDR3 is CASSPRTSGSFYEQYF. DNA for the CDR3: TGTGCCAGCAGTCCGCGGACTAGCGGGAGTTTCTACGAGCAGTACTTC.

The genes are TRBV18 and TRBJ2-7, with a tentative D call TRBD2 (5 bases). In germline, CDR1 is KGHSH, CDR2 LQKENI. Trimming shortened V by 2 bases and J by 6 bases, and 11 bases separated the two germline ends. The length of the CDR3 is 13 residues. The CDR3 is CASSPVFGSEQYF. Here the CDR3 DNA reads TGTGCCAGCTCACCAGTATTTGGGAGCGAGCAGTACTTC. The whole variable domain, remainder taken from reference TRBV18 and TRBJ2-7, is NAGVMQNPRHLVRRRGQEARLRCSPMKGHSHVYWYRQLPEEGLKFMVYLQKENIIDESGMPKERFSAEFPKEGPSILRIQQVVRGDSAAYFCASSPVFGSEQYFGPGTRLTVT.

This clone showed up just once. The rearrangement joins TRBV4-1 to TRBJ1-2; D is perhaps TRBD1 (6 bases). Germline-derived CDR1 and CDR2 are MGHRA and YSYEKL. This CDR3 has 16 amino acids. V was trimmed by 0 bases and J by 3 bases, leaving 14 bases between them. The CDR3 nucleotides read TGCGCCAGCAGCCAAGATGGCGGGGGGCGAGACTATGGCTACACCTTC. Its translation: CASSQDGGGRDYGYTF.

V and J are TRBV28 and TRBJ1-3; D is ambiguous. Trimming took off 2 bases at V and 0 bases at J, with 8 bases between the two ends. The germline V gene has CDR1 MDHEN and CDR2 SYDVKM. CDR3 length: 15 residues. CDR3 sequence (DNA): TGTGCCAGCAGTTTAGCGGGGTCCTCTGGAAACACCATATATTTT. Its protein product is CASSLAGSSGNTIYF.

The chain recombines TRBV7-8 with TRBJ1-5; D gene ambiguous. The CDR3 is 14 residues long. Germline V gene sequence: CDR1 SGHVS, CDR2 FQNEAQ. Trimming shortened V by 4 bases and J by 0 bases, and 7 bases separated the two germline ends. CDR3 DNA sequence: TGTGCCAGCAGCTCTGCTATTAGCAATCAGCCCCAGCATTTT. This codes for CASSSAISNQPQHF.

This clone has only one observation. V and J are TRBV29-1 and TRBJ2-5; 8 nucleotides match TRBD2. With 7 bases clipped from V and 3 bases from J, the junction kept 22 bases outside the gene matches. Germline assignment: CDR1 SQVTM and CDR2 ANQGSEA. CDR3 length equals 18 residues. DNA for the CDR3: TGCAGCGCACCCCGACGGATTGAGGGACGGGGGGGAAAAGAGACCCAGTACTTC. The encoded protein is CSAPRRIEGRGGKETQYF.

The chain combines TRBV27 with TRBJ1-2; unclear D gene. The CDR3 extends over 13 amino acids. V gave up 0 bases and J gave up 8 bases, with 10 bases separating them. Germline V CDR1 and CDR2: MNHEY, SMNVEV (reference sequence). For the CDR3, the DNA is TGTGCCAGCAGTTTATCGGTAGTGGGCGGCTACACCTTC. Amino acid sequence: CASSLSVVGGYTF.

The chain couples TRBV6-1 to TRBJ2-5; 10 bases are shared with TRBD2. CDR1 is MNHNS and CDR2 is SASEGT in the germline V gene. The CDR3 consists of 16 residues. Trimming took 2 bases from V and 7 from J; bases not matched to a gene: 10. CDR3 nucleotide sequence: TGTGCCAGCAGTGAATCAACGCTAGCGGGGGTCGGGACCCAGTACTTC. Translating gives CASSESTLAGVGTQYF.

The J gene is TRBJ2-2, the V gene TRBV5-4; 8 nucleotides match TRBD2. The CDR3 loop spans 17 amino acids. Per germline, CDR1 SGHNT and CDR2 YYREEE (reference sequence). V lost 2 bases and J lost 6; bases outside the gene matches: 12. The CDR3 region has the DNA TGTGCCAGCAGCTTCCCTACTGGGACTAGTTCTCCCGGGGAGCTGTTTTTT. Translation: CASSFPTGTSSPGELFF.

This clone was detected once. The gene calls are TRBV19 and TRBJ1-1; D might be TRBD1 (6 bases). The ends were cut back, 9 bases at V and 1 base at J, with 15 bases in the middle. Germline loops: CDR1 LNHDA, CDR2 SQIVND (reference sequence). The CDR3 contains 14 residues. DNA of the CDR3: TGTGCCAGCGGGAGGGACAAAGCGAACACTGAAGCTTTCTTT. It translates to CASGRDKANTEAFF.

The chain joins TRBV2 to TRBJ1-2; D gene ambiguous. The germline V and J ends were trimmed by 5 bases and 0 bases, with 4 bases remaining between them. This CDR3 spans 12 amino acids. In germline, CDR1 is SNHLY, CDR2 FYNNEI. For the CDR3, the DNA is TGTGCCAGCAGTCGTTCTAACTATGGCTACACCTTC. This translates into CASSRSNYGYTF. Complete variable domain (other parts from reference TRBV2 and TRBJ1-2): EPEVTQTPSHQVTQMGQEVILRCVPISNHLYFYWYRQILGQKVEFLVSFYNNEISEKSEIFDDQFSVERPDGSNFTLKIRSTKLEDSAMYFCASSRSNYGYTFGSGTRLTVV.